What follows is one TCR beta chain and its context. Its antigen remains unidentified. CDR3 size: 11 residues. The V gene lost 11 bases and the J gene lost 0 bases, with 7 bases spanning the gap. The data were obtained in a study of T cell responses to AZD1222 COVID-19 vaccine. Timing groups of about 4 and about 12 weeks for second doses were pooled. Findings of the study overall: Females outnumbered males among donors, who were mostly white British; clonal diversity was possibly underestimated. Every sample of the repertoires postdated the peak T cell response. At baseline, seropositivity was found in only a handful of AZD1222 recipients.

Measured with immunoSEQ multiplex PCR; TCRdb has only the in-frame clones, and not every one. This sample has approximately 150,000 clones; about nine tenths occur once, and the top ten carry more than 3%. This sequence originates from an adult who received the AZD1222 COVID-19 vaccine. The sequencing used peripheral blood, collected 28 days after the second AZD1222 dose. The chain joins TRBV23-1 to TRBJ1-1; unclear D gene. TRBV23-1 carries the ORF label, with uncertain function. The CDR3 region has the DNA TGCGCCGGTACTCTGAACACTGAAGCTTTCTTT. It translates to CAGTLNTEAFF.